One sample yielded the 14 T cell receptor beta chains listed below, sequenced in a study of memory CD4+ T cells and cytomegalovirus serostatus. Single viable CD3+CD4+CD8-CD45RO+ cells were sorted as the memory CD4+ T cells. The protocol was immunoSEQ multiplex PCR, while the TCRdb copy is restricted to in-frame clones and leaves out a portion. Of 50,000 to 65,000 clones in the sample, around 77% are singletons; the top ten hold approximately 0.81%. Material for sequencing was memory CD4+ T cells from blood. Receptor source: an adult in good health and CMV-seronegative.

The chain combines TRBV4-3 with TRBJ2-7; TRBD2 is a possible D gene (5 bases). V lost 3 bases and J lost 3, with 9 bases in between. The germline CDR1 and CDR2 sequences are LGHNA and YSLEER. The CDR3 consists of 13 residues. CDR3 DNA: TGCGCCAGCAGCCAGTACCGGGACTACGAGCAGTACTTC. Encoded protein: CASSQYRDYEQYF.

The gene calls are TRBV7-3 and TRBJ2-2, with TRBD2 identical over 11 bases. V was clipped by 4 bases and J by 6 bases; unmatched bases: 7. Per germline, CDR1 SGHTA and CDR2 FQGTGA. The CDR3 length is 16 residues. CDR3 in amino acids: CASSSSSGRRPGELFF. CDR3 in DNA: TGTGCCAGCAGCTCCTCTAGCGGGAGGAGGCCCGGGGAGCTGTTTTTT.

The V gene is TRBV7-9, the J gene TRBJ2-7; D is perhaps TRBD2 (5 bases). The V gene's germline CDR1 is SEHNR and CDR2 FQNEAQ (reference sequence). V was trimmed by 2 bases and J by 4 bases, leaving 9 bases between them. The CDR3 loop spans 13 amino acids. The CDR3 spells CASSLLSGYEQYF. The CDR3 nucleotides read TGTGCCAGCAGCTTACTTTCGGGGTACGAGCAGTACTTC.

This chain joins TRBV28 and TRBJ2-2, with D perhaps TRBD1 (6 bases). Germline CDR1 is MDHEN and CDR2 is SYDVKM. This CDR3 comprises 15 residues. V lost 6 bases and J 6 bases, leaving 17 bases between the germline ends. Written as DNA, the CDR3 is TGTGCCAGCAGCGCAGCCTTAGAGGGGGCCGGGGAGCTGTTTTTT. It yields the protein CASSAALEGAGELFF.

The chain is built from TRBV5-1 and TRBJ2-1; D unclear. CDR1 is SGHRS, CDR2 YFSETQ, per germline. V was shortened by 0 bases and J by 2 bases, with 12 bases between the two germline ends. This CDR3 is built from 16 residues. CDR3 loop: CASSLGPAGPYNEQFF. CDR3 in DNA: TGCGCCAGCAGCTTGGGACCGGCAGGCCCCTACAATGAGCAGTTCTTC.

The J gene is TRBJ2-2, the V gene TRBV21-1; the table calls TRBD1, which could not be checked here. TRBV21-1 is described as a pseudogene. The CDR3 runs to 17 residues. Written as DNA, the CDR3 is TGTGCCAGCAGCAAAAAGGGGGTGGCAGCTAACACCGGGGAGCTGTTTTTT. This encodes CASSKKGVAANTGELFF.

CDR3 loop: CASRTLPGLRNTEAFF. The CDR3 bases are TGTGCCAGTAGGACACTGCCGGGACTCAGGAACACTGAAGCTTTCTTT. This chain joins TRBV19 and TRBJ1-1; tentatively, D is TRBD1 (5 bases). V was clipped by 6 bases and J by 1 base, with 18 bases between them. CDR1 and CDR2 from the germline V gene are LNHDA and SQIVND (reference sequence). CDR3 length equals 16 residues.

This sequence joins TRBV5-4 and TRBJ2-2; 14 bases map to TRBD2. With V trimmed by 3 bases and J by 5 bases, 6 bases remained unmatched. The V gene's germline CDR1 is SGHNT and CDR2 YYREEE (reference sequence). This CDR3 has 17 amino acids. CDR3 loop: CASSSGTSGSKTGELFF. The CDR3 DNA is TGTGCCAGCAGCTCGGGGACTAGCGGGAGTAAAACCGGGGAGCTGTTTTTT.

This clone was seen just once. The chain is built from TRBV5-1 and TRBJ2-3, with 9 positions matching TRBD2. V gave up 9 bases and J gave up 5 bases; unmatched junction bases: 10. CDR3 length: 14 residues. Germline lookup yields CDR1 SGHRS and CDR2 YFSETQ. The CDR3 here is CATGTGTSLDTQYF. In DNA, the CDR3 is TGCGCCACCGGAACCGGGACTAGCTTAGATACGCAGTATTTT.

The V gene is TRBV19, the J gene TRBJ1-2; tentative D call: TRBD1 (6 bases). CDR3 length: 14 residues. Looked up from germline, CDR1 is LNHDA and CDR2 is SQIVND (reference sequence). The V and J ends lost 6 bases and 4 bases respectively, with 15 bases between them. The CDR3: CASSPRQDGYGYTF. CDR3 in DNA: TGTGCCAGTAGCCCCAGACAGGACGGCTATGGCTACACCTTC.

At least ten counts were recorded for this clone. This chain joins TRBV6-4 and TRBJ1-1; perhaps TRBD1 as D (6 bases). CDR1 and CDR2 from the germline V gene are MRHNA and SNTAGT. V gave up 4 bases and J gave up 3 bases, with 12 bases separating them. CDR3 length equals 14 residues. The CDR3 is CASSVQQGDTEAFF. The DNA of the CDR3 is TGTGCCAGCAGTGTACAACAGGGTGACACTGAAGCTTTCTTT.

The chain employs TRBV15 and TRBJ1-3; no clear D. CDR1 is LNHNV and CDR2 is YYDKDF in the germline V gene (reference sequence). V was clipped by 0 bases and J by 4 bases, with 16 bases between them. CDR3 length: 17 amino acids. CDR3 nucleotides: TGTGCCACCAGCAGAGATTTGGCCTCCGGGTCGGGAAACACCATATATTTT. Amino acids: CATSRDLASGSGNTIYF. Complete variable domain (other parts from reference TRBV15 and TRBJ1-3): DAMVIQNPRYQVTQFGKPVTLSCSQTLNHNVMYWYQQKSSQAPKLLFHYYDKDFNNEADTPDNFQSRRPNTSFCFLDIRSPGLGDTAMYLCATSRDLASGSGNTIYFGEGSWLTVV.

J is TRBJ2-1 and V is TRBV5-1; TRBD2 aligns across 11 bases. Germline-derived CDR1 and CDR2 are SGHRS and YFSETQ. The CDR3 is 18 residues long. J was trimmed by 5 bases and V by 0 bases; bases with no gene match: 10. CDR3 DNA sequence: TGCGCCAGCAGCTTGGCCCTAGCGGGAGGATCTAGGGACAATGAGCAGTTCTTC. Translated, it gives CASSLALAGGSRDNEQFF.

This chain connects TRBV10-1 to TRBJ1-4, with a possible D match to TRBD1 (6 bases). Germline values: CDR1 WNHNN, CDR2 SYGVQD (reference sequence). V lost 6 bases and J 7 bases, leaving 12 bases between the germline ends. The CDR3 runs 13 residues. The DNA for the CDR3 is TGCGCCAGCAGAAGGGGGGACGGTGAAAAACTGTTTTTT. This translates into CASRRGDGEKLFF.